Detailed here is one T cell receptor (beta chain). What it recognizes is unknown. This record belongs to a study of CD8 T cells in Susac syndrome. Study-level points and caveats: The authors acknowledged that their TCR sequencing and HLA analysis involved a relatively small number of individuals.

The CDR3 runs to 13 residues. The germline V and J ends were trimmed by 3 bases and 6 bases, with 14 bases remaining between them. CDR1 DFQATT and CDR2 SNEGSKA come from the germline V gene (reference sequence). CD8+ and CD4+ blood T cells underwent TCR beta sequencing. RNA in amounts of about 0.5 to 1 ug was reverse transcribed with random hexamers. TCRdb itself ran the immunoSEQ multiplex PCR reads through MiXCR, one entry per CDR3 protein. The table has about 290,000 distinct CDR3 sequences, about nine tenths seen once; the top ten hold 0.18%. This clonotype was sampled from a human donor with multiple sclerosis. The specimen sequenced was CD8+ T cells from PBMCs. V usage is TRBV20-1 and J usage is TRBJ1-1, with unresolved D. CDR3: CSARLRLQPEAFF. CDR3 DNA sequence: TGCAGTGCTAGGTTACGGCTTCAGCCTGAAGCTTTCTTT.